These 13 T cell receptor beta chains originate from one sample sequenced in a study of blood T cell repertoires in COVID-19. Clones were sequenced by immunoSEQ multiplex PCR, and TCRdb holds only the in-frame ones, with some missing. The table includes 300,000 or so clones, around 84% detected once. The sequenced material came from peripheral blood. The receptor set was obtained from a man aged 70-80 years with acute or convalescent COVID-19.

Written as DNA, the CDR3 is TGCGCCAGCAGTTTTACAGAGTCCAATCAGCCCCAGCATTTT. It yields the protein CASSFTESNQPQHF. The gene calls are TRBV10-2 and TRBJ1-5; D gene unclear. V was cut by 5 bases and J by 3 bases, with 11 bases left in between. This CDR3 region has 14 residues. CDR1 is WSHSY and CDR2 is SAAADI in the germline V gene.

As concerns this clone: The same CDR3 can be traced to other DNA sequences in this sample. The chain couples TRBV3-1 (or the pseudogene TRBV3-2) to TRBJ1-1; tentatively, D is TRBD1 (5 bases). V was clipped by 4 bases and J by 0 bases, with 9 bases between them. Germline-derived CDR1 and CDR2 are LGHDT and YNNKEL (reference sequence). The CDR3 has 14 amino acids. The CDR3 nucleotides are TGTGCCAGCAGCCCTACAGGCATGAACACTGAAGCTTTCTTT. It is translated as CASSPTGMNTEAFF.

Note on this clone: The same CDR3 can be traced to other DNA sequences in this sample. The gene calls are TRBV24-1 and TRBJ2-6; D is unclear. Germline V gene data show CDR1 as KGHDR and CDR2 as SFDVKD. Trimming cost V 4 bases and J 0 bases, with 6 bases left between them. This CDR3 comprises 15 residues. The CDR3 loop is CATSDPSSGANVLTF. The CDR3 DNA is TGTGCCACCAGTGACCCCTCCTCTGGGGCCAACGTCCTGACTTTC.

The chain employs TRBV28 and TRBJ1-2, with TRBD1 identical over 8 bases. Germline trimming cut 7 bases from V and 5 bases from J; bases unmatched to any gene: 15. The CDR3 totals 16 residues. Germline assignment: CDR1 MDHEN and CDR2 SYDVKM. The CDR3 nucleotides read TGTGCCAGCACTACCCCGGGACAGGCCGAGAGGTATGGCTACACCTTC. This codes for CASTTPGQAERYGYTF.

This clone was counted a few times. This chain connects TRBV25-1 to TRBJ2-7; D gene ambiguous. Deletions cut 5 bases from V and 0 bases from J, with 11 bases between. Per the germline V gene, CDR1 is MGHDK and CDR2 is SYGVNS. The CDR3 spans 14 residues. CDR3 sequence: CASSITESSYEQYF. The CDR3 DNA reads as TGTGCCAGCAGTATAACAGAGAGCTCCTACGAGCAGTACTTC.

The chain carries TRBV6-1 and TRBJ1-1; D possibly corresponds to TRBD1 (6 bases). CDR1 MNHNS and CDR2 SASEGT come from the germline V gene. The V and J ends lost 2 bases and 3 bases respectively, with 10 bases between them. The CDR3 consists of 14 residues. CDR3 nucleotide sequence: TGTGCCAGCAGTGAAATGGGGGCGGACACTGAAGCTTTCTTT. Translation gives CASSEMGADTEAFF.

The chain employs TRBV10-3 and TRBJ2-5, with D unresolved. The CDR3 runs to 11 residues. Trimming cost V 10 bases and J 2 bases, with 8 bases left between them. CDR1 ENHRY and CDR2 SYGVKD come from the germline V gene. The CDR3 DNA sequence: TGTGCCACGAGCCCGCAAGAGACCCAGTACTTC. This gives the protein CATSPQETQYF.

The chain carries TRBV7-2 and TRBJ1-5, with D unclear. Germline-derived CDR1 and CDR2 are SGHTA and FQGNSA. V lost 7 bases and J lost 2, with 9 bases in between. This CDR3 comprises 13 residues. CDR3 region: CASTPFGNQPQHF. In DNA form, the CDR3 reads TGTGCCAGCACCCCTTTTGGCAATCAGCCCCAGCATTTT.

This chain uses TRBV5-5 with TRBJ2-1; 8 positions agree with TRBD1. The CDR3 sequence is 15 residues long. V trimming: 6 bases; J trimming: 8 bases; junction bases outside the gene matches: 13. Germline CDR1 SGHKS, CDR2 YYEKEE (reference sequence). CDR3 region: CASTPGTGLLDEQFF. The DNA for the CDR3 is TGTGCCAGCACCCCCGGGACAGGCCTATTGGATGAGCAGTTCTTC.

This clone was observed a handful of times. The CDR3 DNA follows: TGTGCCAGCAGCCCTCCCGGGGACACCTACGAGCAGTACTTC. It codes for CASSPPGDTYEQYF. The chain employs TRBV28 and TRBJ2-7, with D possibly being TRBD1 (6 bases). Deletions cut 6 bases from V and 2 bases from J, with 14 bases between. The germline gives CDR1 MDHEN, CDR2 SYDVKM. The CDR3 totals 14 residues.

This chain uses TRBV4-3 with TRBJ2-1; a possible D gene is TRBD2 (6 bases). Trimming stripped 4 bases from V and 5 bases from J, with 12 bases between. There are 14 residues in the CDR3. CDR1 is LGHNA and CDR2 is YSLEER in the germline V gene. CDR3 nucleotides: TGCGCCAGCAGCCGCCTCGGGAGAGACAATGAGCAGTTCTTC. This encodes CASSRLGRDNEQFF.

This rearrangement joins TRBV3-1 (or the pseudogene TRBV3-2) to TRBJ1-3; TRBD1 agrees at 7 bases. V trimming: 7 bases; J trimming: 1 base; junction bases outside the gene matches: 4. From germline, CDR1 is LGHDT and CDR2 YNNKEL (reference sequence). The CDR3 length is 14 residues. The CDR3 loop reads CASNPTGSGNTIYF. The CDR3 coding sequence is TGTGCCAGCAACCCGACAGGGTCTGGAAACACCATATATTTT.

The chain has TRBV3-1 (or the pseudogene TRBV3-2) and TRBJ2-5; TRBD1 might be the D (5 bases). CDR1 is LGHDT and CDR2 is YNNKEL in the germline V gene (reference sequence). The CDR3 is 12 residues long. With 4 bases removed from V and 4 bases from J, the gap between germline ends came to 7 bases. Here the CDR3 reads CASSLRGETQYF. The CDR3 nucleotides are TGTGCCAGCAGCCTAAGGGGAGAGACCCAGTACTTC.